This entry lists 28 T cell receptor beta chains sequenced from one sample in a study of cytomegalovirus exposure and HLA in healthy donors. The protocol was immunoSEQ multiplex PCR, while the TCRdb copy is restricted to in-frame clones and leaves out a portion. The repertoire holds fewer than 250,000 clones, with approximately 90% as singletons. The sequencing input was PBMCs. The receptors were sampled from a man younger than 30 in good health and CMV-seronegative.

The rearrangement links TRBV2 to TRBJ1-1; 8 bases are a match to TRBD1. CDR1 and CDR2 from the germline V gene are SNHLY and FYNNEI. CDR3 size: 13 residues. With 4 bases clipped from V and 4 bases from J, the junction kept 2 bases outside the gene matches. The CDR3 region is CASSGDRGTEAFF. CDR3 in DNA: TGTGCCAGCAGTGGAGACAGGGGCACTGAAGCTTTCTTT.

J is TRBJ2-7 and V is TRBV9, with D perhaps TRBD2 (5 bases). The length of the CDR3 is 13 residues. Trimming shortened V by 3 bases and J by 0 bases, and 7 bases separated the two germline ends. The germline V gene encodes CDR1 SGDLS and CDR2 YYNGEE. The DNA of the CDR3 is TGTGCCAGCAGCGGGGGAGACTCCTACGAGCAGTACTTC. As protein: CASSGGDSYEQYF.

DNA of the CDR3: TGTGCCAGCAGTCCCTCCGGGGGGGCCGGGGAGCTGTTTTTT. Its protein product is CASSPSGGAGELFF. The chain recombines TRBV27 with TRBJ2-2, with TRBD2 identical over 8 bases. The CDR3 is 14 amino acids. From germline, CDR1 is MNHEY and CDR2 SMNVEV (reference sequence). V shed 5 bases, J shed 6 bases, and the junction held 5 bases outside the gene matches.

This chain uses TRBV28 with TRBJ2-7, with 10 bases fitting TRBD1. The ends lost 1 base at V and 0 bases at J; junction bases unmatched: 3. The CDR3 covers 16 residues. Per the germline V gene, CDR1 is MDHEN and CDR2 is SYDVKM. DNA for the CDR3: TGTGCCAGCAGTTTATTGGGACAGGGGAGCTCCTACGAGCAGTACTTC. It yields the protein CASSLLGQGSSYEQYF.

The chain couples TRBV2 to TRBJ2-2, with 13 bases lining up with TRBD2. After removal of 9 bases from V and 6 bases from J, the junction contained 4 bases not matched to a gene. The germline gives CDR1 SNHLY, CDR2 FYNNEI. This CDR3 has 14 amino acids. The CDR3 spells CARGLAGAAGELFF. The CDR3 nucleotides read TGTGCCAGAGGACTAGCGGGAGCAGCCGGGGAGCTGTTTTTT. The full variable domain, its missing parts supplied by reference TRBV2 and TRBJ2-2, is EPEVTQTPSHQVTQMGQEVILRCVPISNHLYFYWYRQILGQKVEFLVSFYNNEISEKSEIFDDQFSVERPDGSNFTLKIRSTKLEDSAMYFCARGLAGAAGELFFGEGSRLTVL.

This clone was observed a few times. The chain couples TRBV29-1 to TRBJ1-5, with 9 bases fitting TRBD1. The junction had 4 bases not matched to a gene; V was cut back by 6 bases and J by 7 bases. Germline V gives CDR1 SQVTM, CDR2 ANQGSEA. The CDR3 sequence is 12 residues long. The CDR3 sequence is CSVGQGRQPQHF. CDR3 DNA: TGCAGCGTGGGACAGGGTAGACAGCCCCAGCATTTT.

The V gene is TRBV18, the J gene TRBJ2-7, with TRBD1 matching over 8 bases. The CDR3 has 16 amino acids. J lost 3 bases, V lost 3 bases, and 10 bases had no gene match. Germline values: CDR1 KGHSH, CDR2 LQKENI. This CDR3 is CASSPSDRVFIYEQYF. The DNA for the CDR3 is TGTGCCAGCTCACCTTCGGACAGGGTCTTTATCTACGAGCAGTACTTC.

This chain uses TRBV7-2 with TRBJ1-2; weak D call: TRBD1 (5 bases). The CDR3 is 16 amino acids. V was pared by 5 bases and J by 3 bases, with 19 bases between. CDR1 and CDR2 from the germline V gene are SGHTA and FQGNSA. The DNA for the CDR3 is TGTGCCAGCAGCCTACTGGGGGGGACCCAGGACTATGGCTACACCTTC. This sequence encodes CASSLLGGTQDYGYTF.

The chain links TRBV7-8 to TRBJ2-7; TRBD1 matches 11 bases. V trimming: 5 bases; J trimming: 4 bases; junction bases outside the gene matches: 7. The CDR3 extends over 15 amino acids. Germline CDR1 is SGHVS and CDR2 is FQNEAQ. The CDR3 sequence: CASSQGDRGAYEQYF. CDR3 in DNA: TGTGCCAGCAGCCAGGGGGACAGGGGGGCATACGAGCAGTACTTC.

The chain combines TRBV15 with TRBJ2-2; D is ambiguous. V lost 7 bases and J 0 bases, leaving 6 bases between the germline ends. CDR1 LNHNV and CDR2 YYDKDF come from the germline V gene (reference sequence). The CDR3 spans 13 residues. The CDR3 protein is CATIQANTGELFF. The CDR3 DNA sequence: TGTGCCACCATTCAGGCGAACACCGGGGAGCTGTTTTTT.

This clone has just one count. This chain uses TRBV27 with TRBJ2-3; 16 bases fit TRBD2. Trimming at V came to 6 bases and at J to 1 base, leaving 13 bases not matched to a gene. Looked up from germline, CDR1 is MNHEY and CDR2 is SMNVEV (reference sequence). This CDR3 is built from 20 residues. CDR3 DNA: TGTGCCAGCAGGCGACCCCCGGGACTAGCGGGGGGGCTGGGCACAGATACGCAGTATTTT. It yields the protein CASRRPPGLAGGLGTDTQYF.

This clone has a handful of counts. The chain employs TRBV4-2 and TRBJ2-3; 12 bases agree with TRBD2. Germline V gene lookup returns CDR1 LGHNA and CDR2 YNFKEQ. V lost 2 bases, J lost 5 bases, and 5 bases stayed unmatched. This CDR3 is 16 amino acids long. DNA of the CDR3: TGTGCCAGCAGCCAAAAGAAGGGACTAGCGGGAGATACGCAGTATTTT. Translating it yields CASSQKKGLAGDTQYF.

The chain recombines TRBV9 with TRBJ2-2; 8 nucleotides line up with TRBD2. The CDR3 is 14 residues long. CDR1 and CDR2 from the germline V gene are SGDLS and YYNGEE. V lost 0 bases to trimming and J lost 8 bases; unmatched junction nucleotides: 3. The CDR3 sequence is CASSVVEREGELFF. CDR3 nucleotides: TGTGCCAGCAGCGTAGTTGAGCGGGAGGGGGAGCTGTTTTTT.

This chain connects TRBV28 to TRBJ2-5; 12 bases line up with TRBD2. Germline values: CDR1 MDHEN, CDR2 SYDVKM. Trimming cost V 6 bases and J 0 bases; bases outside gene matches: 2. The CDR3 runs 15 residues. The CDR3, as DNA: TGTGCCAGCAGACTAGCGGGAGGCTACCAAGAGACCCAGTACTTC. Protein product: CASRLAGGYQETQYF.

CDR3 DNA sequence: TGTGCCAGCAGTGAGGATCTAGCGGGAGCCTACGAGCAGTACTTC. Translated: CASSEDLAGAYEQYF. J is TRBJ2-7 and V is TRBV6-1, with 10 bases matching TRBD2. The germline gives CDR1 MNHNS, CDR2 SASEGT. The CDR3 runs to 15 residues. Trimming at V came to 3 bases and at J to 2 bases, leaving 4 bases not matched to a gene.

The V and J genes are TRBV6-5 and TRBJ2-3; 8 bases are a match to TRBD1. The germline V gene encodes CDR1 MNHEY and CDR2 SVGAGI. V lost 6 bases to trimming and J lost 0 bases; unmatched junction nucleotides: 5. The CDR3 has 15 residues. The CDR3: CASRRTGTSTDTQYF. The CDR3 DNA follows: TGTGCCAGCAGACGGACAGGGACGAGCACAGATACGCAGTATTTT.

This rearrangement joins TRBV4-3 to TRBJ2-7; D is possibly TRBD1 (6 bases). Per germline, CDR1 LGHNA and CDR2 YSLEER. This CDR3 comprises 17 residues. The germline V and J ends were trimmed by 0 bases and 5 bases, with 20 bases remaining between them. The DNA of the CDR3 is TGCGCCAGCAGCCAAGATTTTCTCCGGGACACCCGTGACGAGCAGTACTTC. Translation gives CASSQDFLRDTRDEQYF.

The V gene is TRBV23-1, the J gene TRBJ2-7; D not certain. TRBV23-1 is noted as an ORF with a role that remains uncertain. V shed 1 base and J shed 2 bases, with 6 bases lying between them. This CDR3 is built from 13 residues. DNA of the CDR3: TGCGCCAGCAGTCAATGGCCCCCCTACGAGCAGTACTTC. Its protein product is CASSQWPPYEQYF.

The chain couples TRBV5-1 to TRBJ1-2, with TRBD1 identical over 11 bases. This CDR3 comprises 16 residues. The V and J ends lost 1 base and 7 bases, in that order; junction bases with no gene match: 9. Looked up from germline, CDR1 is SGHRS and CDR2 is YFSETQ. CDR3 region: CASSLMGSGTGGGYTF. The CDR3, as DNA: TGCGCCAGCAGCTTGATGGGGTCCGGGACAGGGGGTGGCTACACCTTC. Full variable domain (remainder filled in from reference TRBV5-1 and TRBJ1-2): KAGVTQTPRYLIKTRGQQVTLSCSPISGHRSVSWYQQTPGQGLQFLFEYFSETQRNKGNFPGRFSGRQFSNSRSEMNVSTLELGDSALYLCASSLMGSGTGGGYTFGSGTRLTVV.

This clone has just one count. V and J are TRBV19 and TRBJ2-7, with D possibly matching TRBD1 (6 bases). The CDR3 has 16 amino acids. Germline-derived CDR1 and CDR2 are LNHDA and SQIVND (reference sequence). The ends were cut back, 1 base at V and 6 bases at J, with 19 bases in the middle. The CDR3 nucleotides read TGTGCCAGTAGTATAGGACCCGGGACCGAGGGGGTCGAGCAGTACTTC. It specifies CASSIGPGTEGVEQYF.

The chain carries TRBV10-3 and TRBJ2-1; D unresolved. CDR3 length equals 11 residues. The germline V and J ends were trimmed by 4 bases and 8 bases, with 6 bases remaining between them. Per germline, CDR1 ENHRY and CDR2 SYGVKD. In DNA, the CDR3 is TGTGCCATCAGTGGTATTGATGAGCAGTTCTTC. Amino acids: CAISGIDEQFF.

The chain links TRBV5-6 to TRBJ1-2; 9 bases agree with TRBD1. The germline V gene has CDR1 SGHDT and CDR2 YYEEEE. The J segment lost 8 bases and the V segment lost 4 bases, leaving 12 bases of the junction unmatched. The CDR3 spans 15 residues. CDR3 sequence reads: CASSIGDRARMGYTF. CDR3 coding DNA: TGTGCCAGCAGCATAGGGGACAGGGCTAGAATGGGCTACACCTTC.

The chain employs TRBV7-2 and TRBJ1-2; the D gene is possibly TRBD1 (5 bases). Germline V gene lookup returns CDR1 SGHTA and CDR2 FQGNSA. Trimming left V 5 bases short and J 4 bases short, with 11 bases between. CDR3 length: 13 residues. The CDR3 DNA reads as TGTGCCAGCAGCATCGACAGAATCTATGGCTACACCTTC. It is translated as CASSIDRIYGYTF.

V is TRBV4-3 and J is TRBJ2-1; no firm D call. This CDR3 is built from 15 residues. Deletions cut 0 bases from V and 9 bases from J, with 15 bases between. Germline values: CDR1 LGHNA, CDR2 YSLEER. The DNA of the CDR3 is TGCGCCAGCAGCCAAGACTCCCACTTCCCCGGTGAGCAGTTCTTC. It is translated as CASSQDSHFPGEQFF.

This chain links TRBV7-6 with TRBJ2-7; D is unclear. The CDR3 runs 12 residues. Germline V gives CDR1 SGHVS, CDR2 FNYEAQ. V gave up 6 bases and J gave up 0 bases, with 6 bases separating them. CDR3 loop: CASRGNSYEQYF. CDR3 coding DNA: TGTGCCAGCAGGGGCAACTCCTACGAGCAGTACTTC.

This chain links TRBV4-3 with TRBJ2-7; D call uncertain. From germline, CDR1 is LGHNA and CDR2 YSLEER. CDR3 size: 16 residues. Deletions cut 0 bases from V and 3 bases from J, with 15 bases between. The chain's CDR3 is CASSQEVRESYYEQYF. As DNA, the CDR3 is TGCGCCAGCAGCCAAGAAGTTAGAGAGTCCTACTACGAGCAGTACTTC.

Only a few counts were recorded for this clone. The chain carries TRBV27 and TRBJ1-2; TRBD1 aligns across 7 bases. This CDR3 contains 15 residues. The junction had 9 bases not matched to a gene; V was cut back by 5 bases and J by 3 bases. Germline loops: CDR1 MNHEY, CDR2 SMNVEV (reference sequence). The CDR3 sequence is CASSPRQGTHYGYTF. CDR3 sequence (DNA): TGTGCCAGCAGTCCTCGACAGGGAACCCACTATGGCTACACCTTC.

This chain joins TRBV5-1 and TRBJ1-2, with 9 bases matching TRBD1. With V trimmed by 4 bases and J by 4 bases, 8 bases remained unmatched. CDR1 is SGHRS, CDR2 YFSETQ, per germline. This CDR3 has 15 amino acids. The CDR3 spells CASSATGGASYGYTF. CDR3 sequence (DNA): TGCGCCAGCAGCGCTACAGGGGGCGCAAGCTATGGCTACACCTTC.